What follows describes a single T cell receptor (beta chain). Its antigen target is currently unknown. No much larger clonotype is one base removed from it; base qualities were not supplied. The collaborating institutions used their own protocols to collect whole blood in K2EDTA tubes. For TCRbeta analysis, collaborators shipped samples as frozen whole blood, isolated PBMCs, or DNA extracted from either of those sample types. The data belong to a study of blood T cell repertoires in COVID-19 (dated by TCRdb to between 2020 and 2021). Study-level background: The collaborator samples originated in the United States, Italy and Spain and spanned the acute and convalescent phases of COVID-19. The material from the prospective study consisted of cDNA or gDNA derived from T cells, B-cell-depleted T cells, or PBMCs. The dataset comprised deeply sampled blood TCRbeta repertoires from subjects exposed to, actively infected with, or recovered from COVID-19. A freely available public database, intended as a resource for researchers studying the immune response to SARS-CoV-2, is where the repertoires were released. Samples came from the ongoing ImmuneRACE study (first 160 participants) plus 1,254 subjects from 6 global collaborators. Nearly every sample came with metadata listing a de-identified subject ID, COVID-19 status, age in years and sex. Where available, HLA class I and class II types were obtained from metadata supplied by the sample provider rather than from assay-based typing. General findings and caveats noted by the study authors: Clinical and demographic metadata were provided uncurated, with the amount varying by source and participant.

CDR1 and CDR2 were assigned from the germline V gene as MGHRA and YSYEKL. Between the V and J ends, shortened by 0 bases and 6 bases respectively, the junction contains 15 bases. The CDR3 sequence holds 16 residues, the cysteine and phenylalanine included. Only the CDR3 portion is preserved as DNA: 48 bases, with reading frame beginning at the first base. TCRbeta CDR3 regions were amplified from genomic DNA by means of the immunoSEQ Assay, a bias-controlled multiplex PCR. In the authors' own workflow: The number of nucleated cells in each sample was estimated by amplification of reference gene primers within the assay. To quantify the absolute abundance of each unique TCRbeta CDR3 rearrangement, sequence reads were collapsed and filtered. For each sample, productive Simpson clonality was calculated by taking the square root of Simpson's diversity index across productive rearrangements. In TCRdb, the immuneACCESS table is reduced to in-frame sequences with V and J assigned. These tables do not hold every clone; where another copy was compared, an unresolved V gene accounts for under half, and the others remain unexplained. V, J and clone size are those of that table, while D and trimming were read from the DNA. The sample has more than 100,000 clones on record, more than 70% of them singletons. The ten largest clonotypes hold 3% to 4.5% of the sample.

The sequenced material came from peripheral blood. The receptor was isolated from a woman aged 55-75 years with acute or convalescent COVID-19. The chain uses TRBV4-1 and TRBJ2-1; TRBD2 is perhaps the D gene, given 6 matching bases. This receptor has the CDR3 CASSQDLRGLVNEQFF. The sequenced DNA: TGCGCCAGCAGCCAAGATTTACGGGGACTCGTCAATGAGCAGTTCTTC.